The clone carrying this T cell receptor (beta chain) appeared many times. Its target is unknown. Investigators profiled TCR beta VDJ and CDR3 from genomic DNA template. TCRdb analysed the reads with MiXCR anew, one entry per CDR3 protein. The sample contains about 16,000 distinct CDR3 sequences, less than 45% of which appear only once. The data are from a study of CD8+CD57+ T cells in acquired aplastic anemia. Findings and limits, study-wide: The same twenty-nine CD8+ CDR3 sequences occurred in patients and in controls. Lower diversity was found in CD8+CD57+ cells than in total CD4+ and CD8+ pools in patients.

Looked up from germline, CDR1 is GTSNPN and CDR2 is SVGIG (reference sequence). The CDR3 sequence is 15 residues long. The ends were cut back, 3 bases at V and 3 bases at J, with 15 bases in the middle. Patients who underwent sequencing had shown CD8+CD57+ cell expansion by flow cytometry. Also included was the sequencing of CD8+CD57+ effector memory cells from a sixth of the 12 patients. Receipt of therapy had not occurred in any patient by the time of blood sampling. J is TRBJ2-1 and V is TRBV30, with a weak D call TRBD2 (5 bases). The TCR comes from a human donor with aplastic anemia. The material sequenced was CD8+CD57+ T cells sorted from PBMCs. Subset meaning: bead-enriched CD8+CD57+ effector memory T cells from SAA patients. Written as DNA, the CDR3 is TGTGCCTGGAGAGGAGGCGCACCTCTCTACAATGAGCAGTTCTTC. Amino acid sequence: CAWRGGAPLYNEQFF.